One sample yielded the 19 T cell receptor beta chains listed below, sequenced in a study of PD-L1 blockade in urothelial cancer. Using immunoSEQ multiplex PCR, the repertoire was profiled, and TCRdb retains in-frame clones only, with some absent. The sample carries about 45,000 clones, almost 85% recorded once. The time point: peripheral blood 6 weeks after treatment start. The sample here was PBMCs, taken around atezolizumab (anti-PD-L1) treatment. The receptors here all came from a man aged 55-75 years with urothelial cancer.

The CDR3 nucleotides read TGTGCCATCAGTGGACAGGGCAACACTGAAGCTTTCTTT. This encodes CAISGQGNTEAFF. V usage is TRBV10-3 and J usage is TRBJ1-1; 7 bases are a match to TRBD1. J gave up 2 bases and V 4 bases, and 1 base lay outside the gene matches. This CDR3 contains 13 residues. Germline V gene lookup returns CDR1 ENHRY and CDR2 SYGVKD.

The V and J genes are TRBV2 and TRBJ2-5, with D unresolved. Germline values: CDR1 SNHLY, CDR2 FYNNEI. This CDR3 comprises 15 residues. Trimming left V 6 bases short and J 7 bases short, with 21 bases between. CDR3 loop: CASSTPPTPARTQYF. CDR3 bases: TGTGCCAGCAGCACCCCTCCCACCCCCGCCAGGACCCAGTACTTC.

This clone was found a few times. This CDR3 is CASSMLTVLNTEAFF. CDR3 in DNA: TGTGCCAGTAGTATGTTGACAGTTTTGAACACTGAAGCTTTCTTT. This chain links TRBV19 with TRBJ1-1; TRBD1 might be the D (5 bases). Germline CDR1 and CDR2: LNHDA and SQIVND (reference sequence). The V end lost 3 bases, the J end lost 0 bases, and 11 bases lay between the germline ends. The CDR3 is 15 amino acids.

The V and J genes are TRBV7-9 and TRBJ2-7; 8 bases map to TRBD2. The CDR3 is 14 amino acids. Germline CDR1 is SEHNR and CDR2 is FQNEAQ (reference sequence). Trimming cost V 2 bases and J 2 bases; bases outside gene matches: 2. The chain's CDR3 is CASSLIGGAYEQYF. In DNA form, the CDR3 reads TGTGCCAGCAGCTTAATCGGGGGGGCCTACGAGCAGTACTTC.

V is TRBV11-2 and J is TRBJ2-7; tentatively, D is TRBD1 (7 bases). CDR3 length: 15 amino acids. Germline assignment: CDR1 SGHAT and CDR2 FQNNGV. Trimming took 5 bases from V and 2 from J, leaving 16 bases between them. CDR3: CASSPRGTAAYEQYF. CDR3 sequence (DNA): TGTGCCAGCAGCCCCCGCGGGACAGCTGCCTACGAGCAGTACTTC.

CDR3 in DNA: TGTGCCAGCAGCCGGGACAGGGGGCTAGATACGCAGTATTTT. It specifies CASSRDRGLDTQYF. The rearrangement uses TRBV4-2 and TRBJ2-3; 12 nucleotides align to TRBD1. V was clipped by 4 bases and J by 5 bases; unmatched bases: 1. Germline lookup yields CDR1 LGHNA and CDR2 YNFKEQ. CDR3 length: 14 amino acids.

This clone was picked up one time. The chain is built from TRBV6-4 and TRBJ1-6; D ambiguous. The V end lost 8 bases, the J end lost 3 bases, and 8 bases lay between the germline ends. The germline CDR1 and CDR2 sequences are MRHNA and SNTAGT. The CDR3 sequence is 13 residues long. The CDR3 is CASAANYNSPLHF. The CDR3 DNA follows: TGTGCCAGCGCGGCCAACTATAATTCACCCCTCCACTTT.

The rearrangement links TRBV6-1 to TRBJ2-7, with 9 nucleotides matching TRBD1. Germline loops: CDR1 MNHNS, CDR2 SASEGT. The CDR3 has 15 residues. V trimming: 10 bases; J trimming: 3 bases; junction bases outside the gene matches: 13. The CDR3 DNA reads as TGTGCCACCGACGAACCGGGACAGGGTTTCTACGAGCAGTACTTC. The encoded protein is CATDEPGQGFYEQYF.

The rearrangement uses TRBV7-9 and TRBJ1-4; 10 nucleotides match TRBD1. Germline assignment: CDR1 SEHNR and CDR2 FQNEAQ (reference sequence). This CDR3 spans 16 amino acids. Trimming at V came to 6 bases and at J to 8 bases, leaving 12 bases not matched to a gene. The CDR3 reads CASRDKSGTGAEKLFF. CDR3 sequence (DNA): TGTGCCAGCAGAGACAAATCCGGGACAGGGGCGGAAAAACTGTTTTTT.

The chain joins TRBV14 to TRBJ2-5; 10 bases are shared with TRBD1. Germline V CDR1 and CDR2: SGHDN, FVKESK. The junction had 5 bases not matched to a gene; V was cut back by 4 bases and J by 0 bases. CDR3 length: 16 residues. The DNA of the CDR3 is TGTGCCAGCAGCCCCTGGGGGACAGGGGACCAAGAGACCCAGTACTTC. Amino acid sequence: CASSPWGTGDQETQYF.

This chain links TRBV4-1 with TRBJ2-5; TRBD2 matches at 10 bases. Trimming removed 3 bases from V and 5 bases from J; junction bases left unmatched: 6. CDR3 length: 15 residues. Looked up from germline, CDR1 is MGHRA and CDR2 is YSYEKL. CDR3 residues: CASSHNSGGWETQYF. For the CDR3, the DNA is TGCGCCAGCAGCCACAATAGCGGGGGGTGGGAGACCCAGTACTTC.

This chain connects TRBV28 to TRBJ2-2; D might be TRBD1 (6 bases). The CDR3 is 14 amino acids. Trimming took off 7 bases at V and 4 bases at J, with 13 bases between the two ends. From germline, CDR1 is MDHEN and CDR2 SYDVKM. The DNA of the CDR3 is TGTGCCAGCACCGGACAGCCGCGCACCGGGGAGCTGTTTTTT. Protein product: CASTGQPRTGELFF. Full variable domain (remainder filled in from reference TRBV28 and TRBJ2-2): DVKVTQSSRYLVKRTGEKVFLECVQDMDHENMFWYRQDPGLGLRLIYFSYDVKMKEKGDIPEGYSVSREKKERFSLILESASTNQTSMYLCASTGQPRTGELFFGEGSRLTVL.

The V call is TRBV30, the J call TRBJ2-1; 12 positions match TRBD2. CDR1 GTSNPN and CDR2 SVGIG come from the germline V gene (reference sequence). J gave up 2 bases and V 1 base, and 3 bases lay outside the gene matches. This CDR3 spans 16 amino acids. This CDR3 reads CAWSATSGRTYNEQFF. CDR3 DNA sequence: TGTGCCTGGAGTGCTACTAGCGGGAGGACCTACAATGAGCAGTTCTTC.

This clone was found once. The genes are TRBV20-1 and TRBJ2-1; D unresolved. The CDR3 covers 11 residues. The V gene lost 3 bases and the J gene lost 7 bases, with 7 bases spanning the gap. Germline CDR1 is DFQATT and CDR2 is SNEGSKA (reference sequence). CDR3 sequence reads: CSARVQNEQFF. The CDR3, as DNA: TGCAGTGCTAGGGTACAGAATGAGCAGTTCTTC.

The chain couples TRBV7-8 to TRBJ2-7, with a weak D call TRBD1 (5 bases). This CDR3 region has 11 residues. V was clipped by 1 base and J by 9 bases, with 7 bases between them. CDR1 SGHVS and CDR2 FQNEAQ come from the germline V gene. CDR3 coding DNA: TGTGCCAGCAGCTTAGGTGGGGCGCAGTACTTC. Translation gives CASSLGGAQYF.

The rearrangement links TRBV5-1 to TRBJ2-1; 8 bases match TRBD2. The CDR3 runs to 15 residues. The V gene end was trimmed by 2 bases and the J gene end by 0 bases; junction bases not matched to a gene: 1. Germline CDR1 reads SGHRS; CDR2 reads YFSETQ. DNA of the CDR3: TGCGCCAGCAGCTTTAGCGGGGACTCCTACAATGAGCAGTTCTTC. Protein sequence: CASSFSGDSYNEQFF.

J is TRBJ2-5 and V is TRBV19; the D is unclear. The CDR3 has 16 residues. V was clipped by 2 bases and J by 0 bases, with 13 bases between them. Germline V gene lookup returns CDR1 LNHDA and CDR2 SQIVND (reference sequence). The CDR3 DNA is TGTGCCAGTAGTATATCCGCGGCCTCGTACCAAGAGACCCAGTACTTC. Its translation is CASSISAASYQETQYF.

The chain uses TRBV6-1 and TRBJ2-7, with D perhaps TRBD1 (6 bases). Trimming stripped 6 bases from V and 5 bases from J, with 20 bases between. The CDR3 has 15 amino acids. Germline V gene data show CDR1 as MNHNS and CDR2 as SASEGT. The CDR3 loop is CASRLGNRVFDEQYF. CDR3 sequence (DNA): TGTGCCAGCAGGCTCGGGAACAGGGTCTTTGACGAGCAGTACTTC.

The chain employs TRBV5-1 and TRBJ2-7; a possible D gene is TRBD2 (7 bases). V lost 4 bases and J 5 bases, leaving 22 bases between the germline ends. Per the germline V gene, CDR1 is SGHRS and CDR2 is YFSETQ. There are 16 residues in the CDR3. The CDR3 DNA sequence: TGCGCCAGCAGCGTGACCCACAGGGAACTAGCGAACGAGCAGTACTTC. The encoded protein is CASSVTHRELANEQYF.